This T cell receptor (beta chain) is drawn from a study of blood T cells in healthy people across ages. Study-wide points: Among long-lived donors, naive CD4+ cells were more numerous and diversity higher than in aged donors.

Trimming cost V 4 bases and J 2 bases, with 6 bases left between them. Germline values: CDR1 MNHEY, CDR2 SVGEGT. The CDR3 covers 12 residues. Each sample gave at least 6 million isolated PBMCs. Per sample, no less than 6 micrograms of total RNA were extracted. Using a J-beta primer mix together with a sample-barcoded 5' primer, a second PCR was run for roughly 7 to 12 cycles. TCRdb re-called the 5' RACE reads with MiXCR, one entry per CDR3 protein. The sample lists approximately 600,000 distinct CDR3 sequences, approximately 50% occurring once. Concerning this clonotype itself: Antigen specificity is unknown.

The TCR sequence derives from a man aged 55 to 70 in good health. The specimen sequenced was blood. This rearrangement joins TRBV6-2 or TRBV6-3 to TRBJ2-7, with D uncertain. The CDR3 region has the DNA TGTGCCAGCAGTTCGATCGCCTACGAGCAGTACTTC. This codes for CASSSIAYEQYF.